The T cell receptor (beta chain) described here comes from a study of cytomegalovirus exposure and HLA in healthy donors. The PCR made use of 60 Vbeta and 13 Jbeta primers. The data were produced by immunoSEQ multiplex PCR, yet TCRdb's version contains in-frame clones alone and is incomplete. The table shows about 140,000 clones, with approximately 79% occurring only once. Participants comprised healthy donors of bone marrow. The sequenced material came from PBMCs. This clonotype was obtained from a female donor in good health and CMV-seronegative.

The CDR3 is CASSEDLGLAGVIYEQYF. DNA of the CDR3: TGTGCCAGCAGTGAGGATTTGGGACTAGCGGGAGTAATCTACGAGCAGTACTTC. The chain is built from TRBV2 and TRBJ2-7; 14 bases agree with TRBD2. Per the germline V gene, CDR1 is SNHLY and CDR2 is FYNNEI. The CDR3 is made up of 18 amino acids. V was pared by 3 bases and J by 3 bases, with 10 bases of the junction left unmatched.